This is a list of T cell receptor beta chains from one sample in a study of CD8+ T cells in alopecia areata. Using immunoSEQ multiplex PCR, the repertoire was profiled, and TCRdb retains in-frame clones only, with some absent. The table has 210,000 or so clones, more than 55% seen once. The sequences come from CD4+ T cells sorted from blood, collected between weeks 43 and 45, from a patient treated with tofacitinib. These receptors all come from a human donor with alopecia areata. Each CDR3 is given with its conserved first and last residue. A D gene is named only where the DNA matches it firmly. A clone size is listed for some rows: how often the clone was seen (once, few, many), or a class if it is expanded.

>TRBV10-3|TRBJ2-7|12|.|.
CAISEGQYEQYF
TGTGCCATCAGTGAGGGGCAGTACGAGCAGTACTTC
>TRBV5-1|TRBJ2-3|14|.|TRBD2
CASREGGGTDTQYF
TGCGCCAGCAGGGAAGGCGGGGGAACAGATACGCAGTATTTT
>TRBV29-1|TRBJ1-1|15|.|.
CSVDSGRALNTEAFF
TGCAGCGTCGATTCAGGACGGGCGTTGAACACTGAAGCTTTCTTT
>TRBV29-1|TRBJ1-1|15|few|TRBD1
CSVDLSKGALTEAFF
TGCAGCGTTGATCTTTCGAAGGGGGCGTTGACTGAAGCTTTCTTT
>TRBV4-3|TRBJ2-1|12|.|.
CASSQAGNEQFF
TGCGCCAGCAGCCAAGCGGGGAATGAGCAGTTCTTC
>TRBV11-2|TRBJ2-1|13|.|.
CASSLGGPAMAFF
TGTGCCAGCAGCTTAGGTGGGCCGGCTATGGCGTTCTTC
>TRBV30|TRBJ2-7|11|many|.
CAWKTSDEQYF
TGTGCCTGGAAAACCTCGGACGAGCAGTACTTC
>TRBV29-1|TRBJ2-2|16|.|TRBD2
CSVEDGLAGNTGELFF
TGCAGCGTTGAAGATGGCCTAGCGGGGAACACCGGGGAGCTGTTTTTT
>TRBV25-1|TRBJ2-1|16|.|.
CASRQTDASSYNEQFF
TGTGCCAGCAGACAGACGGATGCTAGCTCCTACAATGAGCAGTTCTTC
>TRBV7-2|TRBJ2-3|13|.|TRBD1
CASRGLARDTQYF
TGTGCCTCCAGGGGGCTAGCTAGAGATACGCAGTATTTT
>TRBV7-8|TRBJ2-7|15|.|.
CASSLDARGPYEQYF
TGTGCCAGCAGCTTAGATGCCAGGGGACCCTACGAGCAGTACTTC
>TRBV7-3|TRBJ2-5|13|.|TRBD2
CASSRTSGETQYF
TGTGCCAGCAGCCGAACTAGCGGGGAGACCCAGTACTTC
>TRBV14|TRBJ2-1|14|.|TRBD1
CASTIAGGANEQFF
TGTGCCAGCACTATAGCAGGGGGCGCGAATGAGCAGTTCTTC
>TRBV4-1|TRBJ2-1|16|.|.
CASSQDRGSPYNEQFF
TGCGCCAGCAGCCAAGATCGGGGAAGCCCCTACAATGAGCAGTTCTTC
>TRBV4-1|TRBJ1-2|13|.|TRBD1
CASSLGQNYGYTF
TGCGCCAGCAGCCTGGGACAGAACTATGGCTACACCTTC
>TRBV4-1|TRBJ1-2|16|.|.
CASSQPTAATNYGYTF
TGCGCCAGCAGCCAACCTACAGCCGCCACTAACTATGGCTACACCTTC
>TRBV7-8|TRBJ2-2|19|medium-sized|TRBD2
CASSFFLLPKSGGTGELFF
TGTGCCAGCAGCTTTTTCTTATTACCAAAAAGCGGGGGGACCGGGGAGCTGTTTTTT
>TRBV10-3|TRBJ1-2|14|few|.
CAISDSLANYGYTF
TGTGCCATCAGTGATAGCTTAGCTAACTATGGCTACACCTTC
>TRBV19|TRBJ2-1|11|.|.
CASSQGNEQFF
TGTGCCAGTTCCCAAGGAAATGAGCAGTTCTTC
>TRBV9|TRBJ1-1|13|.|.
CASTRGQNTEAFF
TGTGCCAGTACGAGGGGACAGAACACTGAAGCTTTCTTT
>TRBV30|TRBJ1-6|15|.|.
CAWRAGGEFFSPLHF
TGTGCCTGGAGAGCCGGGGGGGAATTTTTTTCACCCCTCCACTTT
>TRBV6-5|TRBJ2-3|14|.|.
CASSYSQATDTQYF
TGTGCCAGCAGTTACTCACAGGCAACAGATACGCAGTATTTT
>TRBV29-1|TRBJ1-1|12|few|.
CSVRSVNTEAFF
TGCAGCGTTAGGAGTGTGAACACTGAAGCTTTCTTT
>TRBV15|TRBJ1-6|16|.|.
CATSRDLPGDNSPLHF
TGTGCCACCAGCAGAGATCTGCCAGGGGATAATTCACCCCTCCACTTT
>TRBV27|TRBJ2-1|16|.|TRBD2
CASSHLLAGGPNEQFF
TGTGCCAGCAGTCATCTGTTAGCGGGGGGACCAAATGAGCAGTTCTTC
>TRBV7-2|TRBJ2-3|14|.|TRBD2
CAIGEGRFPDTQYF
TGTGCCATAGGGGAGGGGAGGTTCCCAGATACGCAGTATTTT
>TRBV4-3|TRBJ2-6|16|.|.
CASSQEGGTGANVLTF
TGCGCCAGCAGCCAAGAAGGAGGGACTGGGGCCAACGTCCTGACTTTC
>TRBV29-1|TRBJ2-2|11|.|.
CSAASPGELFF
TGCAGCGCAGCTAGCCCCGGGGAGCTGTTTTTT
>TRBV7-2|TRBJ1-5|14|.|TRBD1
CASSWTGQDQPQHF
TGTGCCAGCAGCTGGACAGGCCAGGACCAGCCCCAGCATTTT
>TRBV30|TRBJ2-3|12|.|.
CAWSLTTDTQYF
TGTGCCTGGAGTCTCACCACAGATACGCAGTATTTT
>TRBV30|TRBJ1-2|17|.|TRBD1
CAWSAARQGVYNYGYTF
TGTGCCTGGAGTGCAGCCCGACAGGGGGTTTATAACTATGGCTACACCTTC
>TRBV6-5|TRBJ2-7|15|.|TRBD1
CASSGTGQGVYEQYF
TGTGCCAGCAGTGGCACGGGACAGGGAGTGTACGAGCAGTACTTC
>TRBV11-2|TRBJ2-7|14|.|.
CASSLAGNGYEQYF
TGTGCCAGCAGCTTAGCCGGGAATGGCTACGAGCAGTACTTC
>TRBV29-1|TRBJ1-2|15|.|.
CSVAGGDVKGYGYTF
TGCAGCGTTGCAGGCGGGGACGTCAAAGGCTATGGCTACACCTTC
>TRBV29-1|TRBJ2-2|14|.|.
CSVGGRSNTGELFF
TGCAGCGTTGGTGGCAGGTCGAACACCGGGGAGCTGTTTTTT
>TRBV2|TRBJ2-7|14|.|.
CASSVAGTTNEQYF
TGTGCCAGCAGTGTTGCCGGGACGACAAACGAGCAGTACTTC
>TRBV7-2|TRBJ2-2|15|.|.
CASSLRLANTGELFF
TGTGCCAGCAGCCTCCGACTAGCGAACACCGGGGAGCTGTTTTTT
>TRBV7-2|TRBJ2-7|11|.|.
CASSSTHEQYF
TGTGCCAGCAGCAGTACCCACGAGCAGTACTTC
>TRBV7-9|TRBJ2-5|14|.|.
CASSLGTTQETQYF
TGTGCCAGCAGCTTAGGGACTACCCAAGAGACCCAGTACTTC
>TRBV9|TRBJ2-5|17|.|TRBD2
CASSAGLAGQGQETQYF
TGTGCCAGCAGCGCCGGACTAGCGGGGCAGGGTCAAGAGACCCAGTACTTC
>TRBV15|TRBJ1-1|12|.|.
CATSRQDSEAFF
TGTGCCACCAGCAGACAGGACAGTGAAGCTTTCTTT
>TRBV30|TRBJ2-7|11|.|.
CAGGDSYEQYF
TGTGCCGGAGGGGACAGTTACGAGCAGTACTTC
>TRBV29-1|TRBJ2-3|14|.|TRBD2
CSVVAGGREDTQYF
TGCAGCGTTGTAGCGGGGGGCCGGGAAGATACGCAGTATTTT
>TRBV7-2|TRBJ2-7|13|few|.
CASSLQETREQYF
TGTGCCAGCAGCTTACAGGAAACCCGGGAGCAGTACTTC
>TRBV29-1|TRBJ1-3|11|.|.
CSVAAGNTIYF
TGCAGCGTAGCAGCTGGAAACACCATATATTTT
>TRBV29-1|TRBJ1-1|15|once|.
CSGSGSSPMNTEAFF
TGCAGCGGTTCAGGAAGCTCCCCAATGAACACTGAAGCTTTCTTT
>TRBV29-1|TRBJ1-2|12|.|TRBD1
CSVQNGTEGYTF
TGCAGCGTTCAAAACGGGACAGAGGGCTACACCTTC
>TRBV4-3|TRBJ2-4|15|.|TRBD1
CASSPGDRGLNIQYF
TGCGCCAGCAGCCCCGGAGACAGGGGGCTTAACATTCAGTACTTC
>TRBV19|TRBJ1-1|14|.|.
CASSHRALNTEAFF
TGTGCCAGTAGCCACAGGGCGCTGAACACTGAAGCTTTCTTT
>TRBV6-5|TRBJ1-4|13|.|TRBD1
CASSRQGGEKLFF
TGTGCCAGCAGTCGACAGGGGGGTGAAAAACTGTTTTTT
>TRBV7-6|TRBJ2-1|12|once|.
CASSSRLGEQFF
TGTGCCAGCAGCTCGAGGCTGGGTGAGCAGTTCTTC
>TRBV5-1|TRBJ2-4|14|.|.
CASSLADAKNIQYF
TGCGCCAGCAGCTTGGCCGACGCCAAAAACATTCAGTACTTC
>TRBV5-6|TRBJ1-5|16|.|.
CASSFNTGSSNQPQHF
TGTGCCAGCAGCTTTAATACAGGGAGTAGCAATCAGCCCCAGCATTTT
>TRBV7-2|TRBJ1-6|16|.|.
CASSPTGPSYNSPLHF
TGTGCCAGCAGCCCCACAGGGCCCTCCTATAATTCACCCCTCCACTTT
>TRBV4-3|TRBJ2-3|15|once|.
CASSQGIGLTDTQYF
TGCGCCAGCAGCCAAGGAATAGGGTTGACAGATACGCAGTATTTT
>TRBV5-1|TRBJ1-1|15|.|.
CASSVISGTTTEAFF
TGCGCCAGCAGCGTTATTTCCGGGACAACAACTGAAGCTTTCTTT
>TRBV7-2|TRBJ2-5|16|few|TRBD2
CASSPGGGRSNETQYF
TGTGCCAGCAGCCCAGGCGGGGGGCGGTCGAATGAGACCCAGTACTTC
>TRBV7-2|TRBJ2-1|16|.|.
CASRQKIAGINNEQFF
TGTGCCAGCAGGCAGAAAATCGCGGGGATTAACAATGAGCAGTTCTTC
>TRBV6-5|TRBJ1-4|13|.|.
CASSYSDQGKLFF
TGTGCCAGCAGTTACTCTGATCAGGGAAAACTGTTTTTT
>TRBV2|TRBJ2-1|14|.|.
CASSAGAPYNEQFF
TGTGCCAGCAGTGCAGGGGCCCCGTACAATGAGCAGTTCTTC